The table lists the clone carrying this T cell receptor (beta chain) with many counts. Its specificity is not known. Indicated time point: longitudinal time-point 3. The data stem from a study of neurological immune-mediated disorders. The CDR3 extends over 12 amino acids. V gave up 3 bases and J gave up 7 bases, with 13 bases separating them. In germline, CDR1 is DFQATT, CDR2 SNEGSKA (reference sequence). TCRdb redid the calling of the 5' RACE reads with MiXCR, one entry per CDR3 protein. Of roughly 45,000 distinct CDR3 sequences in the sample, 13% were seen once. Study-wide results and limits: Multiple sclerosis, the disease with the least TCR clonal expansion, fell below healthy controls, whereas HTLV-1-associated myelopathy showed the most.

The clonotype comes from a man younger than 40 in good health. Sequencing input: PBMCs. The chain uses TRBV20-1 and TRBJ2-7; D gene unclear. The chain's CDR3 is CSASPMVGEQYF. The CDR3 DNA reads as TGCAGTGCTAGTCCAATGGTCGGGGAGCAGTACTTC.